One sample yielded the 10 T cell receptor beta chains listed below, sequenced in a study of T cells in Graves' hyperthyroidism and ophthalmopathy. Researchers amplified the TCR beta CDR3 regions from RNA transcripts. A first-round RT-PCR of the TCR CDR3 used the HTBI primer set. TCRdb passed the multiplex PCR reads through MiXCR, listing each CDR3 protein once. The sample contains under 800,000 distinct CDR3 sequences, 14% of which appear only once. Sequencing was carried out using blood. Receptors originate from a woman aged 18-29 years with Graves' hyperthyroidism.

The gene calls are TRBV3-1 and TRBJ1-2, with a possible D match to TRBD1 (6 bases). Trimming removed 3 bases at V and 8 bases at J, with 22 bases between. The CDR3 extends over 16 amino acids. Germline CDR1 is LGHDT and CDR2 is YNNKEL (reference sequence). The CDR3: CASSQGSGTRGRGYTF. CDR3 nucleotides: TGTGCCAGCAGCCAGGGATCCGGGACACGCGGGCGCGGCTACACCTTC.

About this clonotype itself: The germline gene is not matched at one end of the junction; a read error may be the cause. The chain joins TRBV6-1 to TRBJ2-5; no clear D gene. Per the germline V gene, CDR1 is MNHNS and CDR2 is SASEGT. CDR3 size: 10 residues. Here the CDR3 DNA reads TGTGCCAGCAGTGATCTGGGCAGGCACTTC. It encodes CASSDLGRHF.

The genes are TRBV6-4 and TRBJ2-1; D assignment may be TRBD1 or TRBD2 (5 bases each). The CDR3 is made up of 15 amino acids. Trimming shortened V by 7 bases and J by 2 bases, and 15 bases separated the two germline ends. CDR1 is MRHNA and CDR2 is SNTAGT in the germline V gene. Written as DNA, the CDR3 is TGTGCCAGCACAGGGACGAACAGCGCCTACAATGAGCAGTTCTTC. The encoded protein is CASTGTNSAYNEQFF.

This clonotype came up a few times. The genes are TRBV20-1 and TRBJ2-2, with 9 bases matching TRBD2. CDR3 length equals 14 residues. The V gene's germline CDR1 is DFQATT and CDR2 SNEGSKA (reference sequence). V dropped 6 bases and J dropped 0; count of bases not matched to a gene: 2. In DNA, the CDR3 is TGCAGTGCCCCTAGCGGGGCGAACACCGGGGAGCTGTTTTTT. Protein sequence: CSAPSGANTGELFF.

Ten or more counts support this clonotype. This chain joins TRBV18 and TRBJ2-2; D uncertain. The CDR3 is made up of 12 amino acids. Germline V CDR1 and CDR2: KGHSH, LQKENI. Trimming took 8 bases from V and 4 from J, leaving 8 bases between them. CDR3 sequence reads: CASSLSTGELFF. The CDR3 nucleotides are TGTGCCAGCAGTCTATCCACCGGGGAGCTGTTTTTT.

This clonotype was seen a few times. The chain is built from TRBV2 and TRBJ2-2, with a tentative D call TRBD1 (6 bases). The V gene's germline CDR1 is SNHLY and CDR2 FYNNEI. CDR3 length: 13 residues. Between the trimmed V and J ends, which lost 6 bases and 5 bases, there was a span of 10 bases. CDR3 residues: CASRVQGTGELFF. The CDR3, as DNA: TGTGCCAGCAGGGTACAGGGTACCGGGGAGCTGTTTTTT.

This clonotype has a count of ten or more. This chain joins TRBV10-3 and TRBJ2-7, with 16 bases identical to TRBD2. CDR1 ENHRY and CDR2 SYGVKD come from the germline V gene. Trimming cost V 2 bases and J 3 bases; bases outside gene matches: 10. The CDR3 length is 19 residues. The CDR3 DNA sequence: TGTGCCATCAGTGAGCTCCCGGGACTAGCGGGAGGGCCCGACTACGAGCAGTACTTC. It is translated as CAISELPGLAGGPDYEQYF.

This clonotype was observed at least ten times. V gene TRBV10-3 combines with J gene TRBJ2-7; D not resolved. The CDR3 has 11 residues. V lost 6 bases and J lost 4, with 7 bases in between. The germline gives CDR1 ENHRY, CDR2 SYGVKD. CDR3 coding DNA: TGTGCCATCAGCGAGGATTACGAGCAGTACTTC. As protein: CAISEDYEQYF.

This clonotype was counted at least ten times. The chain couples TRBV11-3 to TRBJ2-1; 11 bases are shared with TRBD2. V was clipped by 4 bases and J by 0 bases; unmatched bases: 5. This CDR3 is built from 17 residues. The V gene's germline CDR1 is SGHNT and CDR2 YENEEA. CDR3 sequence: CASSSGTSGNSYNEQFF. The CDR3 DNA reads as TGTGCCAGCAGCTCCGGGACTAGCGGAAACTCCTACAATGAGCAGTTCTTC.

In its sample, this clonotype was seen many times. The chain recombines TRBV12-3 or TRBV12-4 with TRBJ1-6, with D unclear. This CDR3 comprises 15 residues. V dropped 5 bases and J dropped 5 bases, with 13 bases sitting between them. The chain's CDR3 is CASSTRTRNNSPLHF. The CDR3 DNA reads TGTGCCAGCAGTACCCGAACTCGGAATAATTCACCCCTCCACTTT.